One and the same sample provided the 25 T cell receptor beta chains below, sequenced in a study of blood T cell repertoires in COVID-19. Repertoires were generated with immunoSEQ multiplex PCR, while TCRdb's copy carries only in-frame clones and drops some. The sample contains some 57,000 clones, about 79% of which appear only once. Input material: peripheral blood. The receptors originated from an elderly man with COVID-19, enrolled during active disease.

The V call is TRBV9, the J call TRBJ1-2, with 9 bases that match TRBD1. The CDR3 runs 15 residues. The germline gives CDR1 SGDLS, CDR2 YYNGEE. Trimming cost V 4 bases and J 8 bases; bases outside gene matches: 12. In DNA form, the CDR3 reads TGTGCCAGCAGCCCCAGATTCCGGGACAGGGAAGGCTACACCTTC. As protein: CASSPRFRDREGYTF.

This clone was seen more than once but under ten times. The V and J genes are TRBV19 and TRBJ1-3, with D uncertain. Germline V CDR1 and CDR2: LNHDA, SQIVND (reference sequence). The CDR3 runs to 13 residues. The V end was cut by 6 bases, the J end by 1 base, with 7 bases between. The CDR3 sequence is CASRFGSGNTIYF. CDR3 sequence (DNA): TGTGCCAGTAGATTCGGGTCTGGAAACACCATATATTTT.

The V and J genes are TRBV24-1 and TRBJ1-5, with 7 bases fitting TRBD1. Germline CDR1 is KGHDR and CDR2 is SFDVKD. This CDR3 region has 17 residues. J was trimmed by 4 bases and V by 4 bases; bases with no gene match: 12. The CDR3 is CATSDHRDRARNQPQHF. Written as DNA, the CDR3 is TGTGCCACCAGTGACCACCGAGACAGGGCGCGGAATCAGCCCCAGCATTTT.

The chain is built from TRBV5-4 and TRBJ2-3; the D is unclear. The germline V gene encodes CDR1 SGHNT and CDR2 YYREEE (reference sequence). V was trimmed by 0 bases and J by 2 bases, leaving 13 bases between them. This CDR3 is built from 16 residues. This chain's CDR3 is CASSLGSRSYTDTQYF. For the CDR3, the DNA is TGTGCCAGCAGCTTGGGAAGCCGGTCGTACACAGATACGCAGTATTTT.

This chain connects TRBV27 to TRBJ2-1; TRBD1 agrees at 9 bases. J was trimmed by 6 bases and V by 3 bases; bases with no gene match: 3. CDR1 is MNHEY, CDR2 SMNVEV, per germline (reference sequence). The CDR3 has 14 amino acids. The CDR3 DNA sequence: TGTGCCAGCAGTTTTTCGGACAGGGGCAATGAGCAGTTCTTC. Its translation: CASSFSDRGNEQFF.

The count of this clone is one. The chain employs TRBV5-5 and TRBJ1-4, with 10 bases aligning to TRBD1. The length of the CDR3 is 15 residues. J lost 7 bases, V lost 1 base, and 4 bases had no gene match. Germline CDR1 SGHKS, CDR2 YYEKEE (reference sequence). DNA for the CDR3: TGTGCCAGCAGCTTGACGACAGGGGGCCCTGAAAAACTGTTTTTT. This gives the protein CASSLTTGGPEKLFF.

The chain uses TRBV6-6 and TRBJ2-1; TRBD1 agrees at 9 bases. CDR3 length equals 15 residues. V gave up 2 bases and J gave up 7 bases; unmatched junction bases: 6. Per the germline V gene, CDR1 is MNHNY and CDR2 is SVGAGI (reference sequence). As DNA, the CDR3 is TGTGCCAGCAGTTACCTCCGACAGGGGGATAATGAGCAGTTCTTC. This codes for CASSYLRQGDNEQFF.

This rearrangement joins TRBV10-3 to TRBJ2-2; D remains unclear. The CDR3 loop spans 16 amino acids. V was cut by 8 bases and J by 1 base, with 17 bases left in between. Looked up from germline, CDR1 is ENHRY and CDR2 is SYGVKD. The CDR3 region has the DNA TGTGCCATCCAATCTCACTCGACAAAGAACACCGGGGAGCTGTTTTTT. This translates into CAIQSHSTKNTGELFF.

The rearrangement uses TRBV5-1 and TRBJ2-7; D is perhaps TRBD1 (6 bases). The V gene lost 0 bases and the J gene lost 2 bases, with 6 bases spanning the gap. The germline V gene has CDR1 SGHRS and CDR2 YFSETQ. This CDR3 is 13 amino acids long. This CDR3 reads CASSLEGAYEQYF. In DNA, the CDR3 is TGCGCCAGCAGCTTGGAGGGGGCCTACGAGCAGTACTTC. Looking up the rest from reference TRBV5-1 and TRBJ2-7 gives the full variable domain: KAGVTQTPRYLIKTRGQQVTLSCSPISGHRSVSWYQQTPGQGLQFLFEYFSETQRNKGNFPGRFSGRQFSNSRSEMNVSTLELGDSALYLCASSLEGAYEQYFGPGTRLTVT.

The table lists this clone with a few counts. This CDR3 is CASSLGDRDYNEQFF. CDR3 DNA: TGCGCCAGCAGCTTAGGAGACAGGGATTACAATGAGCAGTTCTTC. The chain is built from TRBV5-1 and TRBJ2-1; 7 nucleotides align to TRBD1. J gave up 4 bases and V 2 bases, and 6 bases lay outside the gene matches. The CDR3 is 15 amino acids. Germline CDR1 reads SGHRS; CDR2 reads YFSETQ.

The rearrangement joins TRBV2 to TRBJ2-6; possibly TRBD2 for D (6 bases). The length of the CDR3 is 15 residues. Germline CDR1 is SNHLY and CDR2 is FYNNEI. Trimming removed 7 bases at V and 4 bases at J, with 14 bases between. CDR3 in DNA: TGTGCCAGCACCCCGCGGGGAATAGGGGCCAACGTCCTGACTTTC. Protein: CASTPRGIGANVLTF.

This chain links TRBV5-1 with TRBJ1-1; a possible D gene is TRBD1 (5 bases). The CDR3 sequence is 15 residues long. V gave up 0 bases and J gave up 1 base, with 10 bases separating them. Germline V gene sequence: CDR1 SGHRS, CDR2 YFSETQ. DNA of the CDR3: TGCGCCAGCAGCTTGGTCCGGGGGGAGAACACTGAAGCTTTCTTT. Its translation is CASSLVRGENTEAFF.

The chain uses TRBV23-1 and TRBJ1-3; possible D gene TRBD1, 6 bases. TRBV23-1 is known as an ORF, though its function is uncertain. This CDR3 contains 15 residues. The V gene lost 6 bases and the J gene lost 2 bases, with 14 bases spanning the gap. The CDR3 DNA sequence: TGCGCCAGCAGCCATCTTACAGGGACTGGAAACACCATATATTTT. Its protein is CASSHLTGTGNTIYF.

V usage is TRBV19 and J usage is TRBJ1-6, with 9 nucleotides matching TRBD1. The length of the CDR3 is 17 residues. V lost 6 bases to trimming and J lost 3 bases; unmatched junction nucleotides: 9. Germline CDR1 reads LNHDA; CDR2 reads SQIVND (reference sequence). The CDR3 protein is CASSAQGAHLYNSPLHF. The CDR3 bases are TGTGCCAGTAGCGCACAGGGGGCGCACCTCTATAATTCACCCCTCCACTTT.

The chain recombines TRBV3-1 (or the pseudogene TRBV3-2) with TRBJ2-1; 14 bases agree with TRBD2. The CDR3 sequence is 16 residues long. The ends lost 4 bases at V and 7 bases at J; junction bases unmatched: 6. From germline, CDR1 is LGHDT and CDR2 YNNKEL (reference sequence). CDR3 residues: CASSRAGTSGGNEQFF. CDR3 sequence (DNA): TGTGCCAGCAGCCGAGCCGGGACTAGCGGGGGAAATGAGCAGTTCTTC.

The V gene is TRBV9, the J gene TRBJ2-1; 12 bases match TRBD2. Trimming at V came to 2 bases and at J to 4 bases, leaving 1 base not matched to a gene. This CDR3 region has 15 residues. Germline V gene sequence: CDR1 SGDLS, CDR2 YYNGEE. This CDR3 reads CASSVLAGGYNEQFF. Written as DNA, the CDR3 is TGTGCCAGCAGCGTGCTAGCGGGAGGGTACAATGAGCAGTTCTTC.

The V call is TRBV12-3 or TRBV12-4, the J call TRBJ1-2; D gene unclear. Trimming stripped 3 bases from V and 2 bases from J, with 7 bases between. The CDR3 spans 13 residues. The CDR3, as DNA: TGTGCCAGCAGTTTGCGTGTCAACTATGGCTACACCTTC. Translated, it gives CASSLRVNYGYTF.

This sequence joins TRBV7-8 and TRBJ1-6; D perhaps matches TRBD1 (5 bases). Germline CDR1 reads SGHVS; CDR2 reads FQNEAQ. This CDR3 is 17 amino acids long. Trimming took off 5 bases at V and 10 bases at J, with 24 bases between the two ends. The CDR3 DNA follows: TGTGCCAGCAGCACCCAGGCGGGGGATGGGCAGGGATCACCCCTCCACTTT. It is translated as CASSTQAGDGQGSPLHF.

CDR3 DNA: TGTGCCAGCTCAACAGGGGCTCTGAACACTGAAGCTTTCTTT. This sequence encodes CASSTGALNTEAFF. This sequence joins TRBV18 and TRBJ1-1, with TRBD1 matching 7 bases. This CDR3 region has 14 residues. Germline V lookup: CDR1 KGHSH, CDR2 LQKENI. J gave up 0 bases and V 5 bases, and 3 bases lay outside the gene matches.

The V gene is TRBV25-1, the J gene TRBJ1-1; TRBD1 might be the D (6 bases). The germline gives CDR1 MGHDK, CDR2 SYGVNS. CDR3 length equals 16 residues. V was cut by 1 base and J by 5 bases, with 17 bases left in between. The CDR3 nucleotides read TGTGCCAGCAGTGAATCCGGGGCAGGGGATTTTACTGAAGCTTTCTTT. Translated, it gives CASSESGAGDFTEAFF.

This clone was counted at least ten times. This chain links TRBV7-2 with TRBJ2-2; 7 positions agree with TRBD2. This CDR3 region has 16 residues. Germline V gives CDR1 SGHTA, CDR2 FQGNSA. The V and J ends lost 1 base and 6 bases, in that order; junction bases with no gene match: 8. As DNA, the CDR3 is TGTGCCAGCAGCTTAGACGGCGGGAGAAGCGCCGGGGAGCTGTTTTTT. Amino acid sequence: CASSLDGGRSAGELFF.

The chain carries TRBV5-6 and TRBJ1-1; no firm D call. CDR3 length: 14 residues. Germline V gene data show CDR1 as SGHDT and CDR2 as YYEEEE. Trimming stripped 2 bases from V and 8 bases from J, with 16 bases between. CDR3 loop: CASSFIAMRTEAFF. In DNA, the CDR3 is TGTGCCAGCAGCTTTATAGCGATGAGGACGGAAGCTTTCTTT.

This clone was seen a handful of times. The gene calls are TRBV10-3 and TRBJ2-3; 7 bases align to TRBD2. The CDR3 length is 14 residues. V lost 11 bases, J lost 5 bases, and 13 bases stayed unmatched. The V gene's germline CDR1 is ENHRY and CDR2 SYGVKD. The CDR3 loop is CASRPNGEGDTQYF. The DNA for the CDR3 is TGTGCCTCACGACCGAACGGGGAGGGAGATACGCAGTATTTT.

This chain joins TRBV28 and TRBJ2-5; possible D gene TRBD1, 8 bases. V was trimmed by 6 bases and J by 4 bases, leaving 18 bases between them. The CDR3 is 15 residues long. Germline V gives CDR1 MDHEN, CDR2 SYDVKM. CDR3: CASRLPGGTGETQYF. The DNA of the CDR3 is TGTGCCAGCAGACTCCCCGGGGGGACAGGAGAGACCCAGTACTTC. Full variable domain (missing parts from reference TRBV28 and TRBJ2-5): DVKVTQSSRYLVKRTGEKVFLECVQDMDHENMFWYRQDPGLGLRLIYFSYDVKMKEKGDIPEGYSVSREKKERFSLILESASTNQTSMYLCASRLPGGTGETQYFGPGTRLLVL.

The chain employs TRBV21-1 and TRBJ1-1; the table's D call TRBD1 went unverified against the DNA. TRBV21-1 corresponds to a pseudogene. This CDR3 is built from 16 residues. The CDR3 loop is CASSSGQGAGCTEAFF. CDR3 sequence (DNA): TGTGCCAGCAGCTCCGGACAGGGGGCGGGATGTACTGAAGCTTTCTTT.